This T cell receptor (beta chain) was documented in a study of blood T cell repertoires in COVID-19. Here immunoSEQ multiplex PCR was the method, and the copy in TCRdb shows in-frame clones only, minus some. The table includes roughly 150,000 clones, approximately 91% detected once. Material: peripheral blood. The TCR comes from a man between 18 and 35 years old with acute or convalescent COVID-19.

The CDR3 protein is CASSLSGQGKYEQYF. The DNA of the CDR3 is TGTGCCAGCTCCCTATCCGGACAGGGTAAATACGAGCAGTACTTC. The chain recombines TRBV18 with TRBJ2-7; 8 bases map to TRBD1. The germline V gene has CDR1 KGHSH and CDR2 LQKENI. The V segment lost 6 bases and the J segment 4 bases; nucleotides outside the gene matches: 11. This CDR3 region has 15 residues.